This entry lists 23 T cell receptor beta chains sequenced from one sample in a study of blood T cells in healthy people across ages. A sample-barcoded 5' primer and a J-beta primer mix were used in a second PCR of roughly 6 to 12 cycles. Using its own MiXCR run on the 5' RACE reads, TCRdb lists one record per CDR3 protein. In the table there are roughly 1.6 million distinct CDR3 sequences, around 35% of which are singletons. Sequenced sample: blood. The source is a woman aged 30 to 39 in good health.

As regards this clonotype: Possible read error: a much larger clone is one base away. The chain couples TRBV12-3 or TRBV12-4 to TRBJ1-2; tentatively, D is TRBD1 (5 bases). This CDR3 contains 15 residues. The V end was cut by 5 bases, the J end by 12 bases, with 25 bases between. This CDR3 is CASSPIDSLHWGHTF. CDR3 sequence (DNA): TGTGCCAGCAGTCCAATCGACAGCCTGCATTGGGGCCACACCTTC.

In this sample, this clonotype turned up a few times. V gene TRBV25-1 combines with J gene TRBJ1-1; D gene uncertain. The CDR3 extends over 13 amino acids. V was pared by 5 bases and J by 4 bases, with 11 bases between. Germline CDR1 reads MGHDK; CDR2 reads SYGVNS. The CDR3 here is CASSPLGSTEAFF. The CDR3 bases are TGTGCCAGCAGTCCTCTTGGGAGCACTGAAGCTTTCTTT.

This clonotype appeared a few times. The chain combines TRBV2 with TRBJ2-1, with 8 bases matching TRBD2. Germline V lookup: CDR1 SNHLY, CDR2 FYNNEI. With 2 bases clipped from V and 6 bases from J, the junction kept 6 bases outside the gene matches. This CDR3 has 15 residues. CDR3 bases: TGTGCCAGCAGTGAACAGCGGGAGAGGGCCAATGAGCAGTTCTTC. The encoded protein is CASSEQRERANEQFF.

The chain uses TRBV3-1 and TRBJ2-5; D is ambiguous. The DNA end favors TRBJ2-7, so the J call may be wrong. The CDR3 is 14 amino acids. Germline V gene data show CDR1 as LGHDT and CDR2 as YNNKEL (reference sequence). DNA of the CDR3: TGTGCCAGCAGCTTCGACGGTCTCTCAGGCGAGCAGTACTTC. As protein: CASSFDGLSGEQYF.

This clonotype was detected only a few times. The chain recombines TRBV5-1 with TRBJ2-1; D is perhaps TRBD2 (6 bases). V was cut by 1 base and J by 5 bases, with 16 bases left in between. Germline CDR1 SGHRS, CDR2 YFSETQ. The CDR3 sequence is 16 residues long. The CDR3 coding sequence is TGCGCCAGCAGCTTGACTGTCGGACTATCTAACAATGAGCAGTTCTTC. This codes for CASSLTVGLSNNEQFF.

The chain combines TRBV29-1 with TRBJ1-2; TRBD1 might be the D (5 bases). Trimming took 0 bases from V and 10 from J, leaving 12 bases between them. The CDR3 loop spans 12 amino acids. Germline CDR1 SQVTM, CDR2 ANQGSEA. CDR3 coding DNA: TGCAGCGTTGAAGATCAACCAGGGAACTACACCTTC. This codes for CSVEDQPGNYTF. Variable domain in full (rest from reference TRBV29-1 and TRBJ1-2): SAVISQKPSRDICQRGTSLTIQCQVDSQVTMMFWYRQQPGQSLTLIATANQGSEATYESGFVIDKFPISRPNLTFSTLTVSNMSPEDSSIYLCSVEDQPGNYTFGSGTRLTVV.

This clonotype appeared a few times. The CDR3 DNA reads as TGTGCCAGCAGCGTAGCCTTGCAAGAGACCCAGTACTTC. It yields the protein CASSVALQETQYF. The V and J genes are TRBV9 and TRBJ2-5; D uncertain. In germline, CDR1 is SGDLS, CDR2 YYNGEE. Trimming took off 0 bases at V and 2 bases at J, with 5 bases between the two ends. This CDR3 is built from 13 residues.

Of note for this clonotype: This sequence may be a read error, since a much larger clone differs from it by one base. The rearrangement links TRBV29-1 to TRBJ2-1; tentatively, D is TRBD1 (6 bases). This CDR3 is built from 14 residues. Trimming removed 6 bases from V and 7 bases from J, with 19 bases in between. The germline V gene encodes CDR1 SQVTM and CDR2 ANQGSEA. The CDR3 region has the DNA TGCAGCGTACAGGGTCCCATCCTTTGGAATGAGCAGTTCTTC. It specifies CSVQGPILWNEQFF.

V is TRBV10-3 and J is TRBJ2-3, with 8 bases fitting TRBD1. CDR1 and CDR2 (germline): ENHRY, SYGVKD. J was trimmed by 4 bases and V by 8 bases; bases with no gene match: 11. This CDR3 region has 15 residues. The CDR3: CAIGTGQVVADTQYF. CDR3 bases: TGTGCCATCGGTACGGGACAGGTGGTCGCAGATACGCAGTATTTT.

In this sample, this clonotype turned up a few times. The chain joins TRBV7-9 to TRBJ1-1, with D unresolved. The CDR3 consists of 17 residues. Trimming pared 2 bases from V and 0 bases from J, leaving 16 bases between. In germline, CDR1 is SEHNR, CDR2 FQNEAQ (reference sequence). The CDR3 reads CASSLSVRRGLNTEAFF. In nucleotides, the CDR3 is TGTGCCAGCAGCTTATCGGTCCGCAGAGGGCTGAACACTGAAGCTTTCTTT.

The chain has TRBV3-1 and TRBJ2-3; unclear D gene. Between the trimmed V and J ends, which lost 6 bases and 8 bases, there was a span of 18 bases. Germline loops: CDR1 LGHDT, CDR2 YNNKEL (reference sequence). This CDR3 region has 14 residues. DNA of the CDR3: TGTGCCAGCAGTCCTTTGTCCCTCTCCCTTACGCAGTATTTT. Amino acid sequence: CASSPLSLSLTQYF.

This clonotype has more than one count but fewer than ten. The chain employs TRBV12-3 or TRBV12-4 and TRBJ2-7; 10 bases match TRBD2. Trimming at V came to 6 bases and at J to 1 base, leaving 15 bases not matched to a gene. This CDR3 contains 18 residues. For the CDR3, the DNA is TGTGCCAGCAGATCAAGCGGACTAGCGGCCCCGGGGTCCTACGAGCAGTACTTC. This translates into CASRSSGLAAPGSYEQYF.

The chain recombines TRBV19 with TRBJ2-3; possible D gene TRBD2, 5 bases. The germline CDR1 and CDR2 sequences are LNHDA and SQIVND (reference sequence). The length of the CDR3 is 13 residues. Trimming shortened V by 7 bases and J by 6 bases, and 14 bases separated the two germline ends. The CDR3 DNA reads TGTGCCAGTACCCAGAGGGCCTGGGATACGCAGTATTTT. Its translation is CASTQRAWDTQYF.

In its sample, this clonotype was seen a few times. V and J are TRBV25-1 and TRBJ1-1; tentatively, D is TRBD1 (5 bases). Germline V gene sequence: CDR1 MGHDK, CDR2 SYGVNS. With 8 bases removed from V and 0 bases from J, the gap between germline ends came to 16 bases. This CDR3 contains 15 residues. The CDR3 DNA reads as TGTGCCAGCTCCCCCCTCGGGGGAGTGAACACTGAAGCTTTCTTT. As protein: CASSPLGGVNTEAFF.

The chain combines TRBV6-2 or TRBV6-3 with TRBJ2-3; 7 nucleotides line up with TRBD2. J was trimmed by 3 bases and V by 8 bases; bases with no gene match: 14. This CDR3 region has 16 residues. CDR1 is MNHEY and CDR2 is SVGEGT in the germline V gene. CDR3 residues: CASLGVGGGATDTQYF. The CDR3 DNA is TGTGCCAGCTTGGGGGTTGGGGGGGGAGCGACAGATACGCAGTATTTT.

The chain is built from TRBV5-1 and TRBJ2-7; TRBD2 aligns across 13 bases. There are 15 residues in the CDR3. Trimming cost V 3 bases and J 5 bases; bases outside gene matches: 5. Germline CDR1 and CDR2: SGHRS and YFSETQ. The CDR3, as DNA: TGCGCCAGCAGCTGGGGGGGACTAGCGGGACACGAGCAGTACTTC. Residues: CASSWGGLAGHEQYF.

This clonotype has only a few counts. The chain uses TRBV6-1 and TRBJ2-7, with unresolved D. CDR1 and CDR2 from the germline V gene are MNHNS and SASEGT. V lost 1 base and J lost 0, with 10 bases in between. CDR3 length: 15 residues. This CDR3 reads CASSEVGVSSYEQYF. CDR3 DNA: TGTGCCAGCAGTGAAGTCGGCGTCAGCTCCTACGAGCAGTACTTC.

Ten or more counts support this clonotype. V and J are TRBV27 and TRBJ2-7; 8 bases fit TRBD2. Germline CDR1 is MNHEY and CDR2 is SMNVEV (reference sequence). The CDR3 consists of 15 residues. Trimming removed 3 bases from V and 0 bases from J; junction bases left unmatched: 4. The CDR3 DNA is TGTGCCAGCAGTTTCTCAGCGGGAGTCTCCTACGAGCAGTACTTC. As protein: CASSFSAGVSYEQYF.

This clonotype was detected a few times. The chain is built from TRBV18 and TRBJ2-3, with TRBD1 matching over 8 bases. The V segment lost 1 base and the J segment 0 bases; nucleotides outside the gene matches: 6. The CDR3 length is 17 residues. Per the germline V gene, CDR1 is KGHSH and CDR2 is LQKENI. The CDR3 sequence: CASSPQRRGLSTDTQYF. CDR3 DNA sequence: TGTGCCAGCTCACCACAACGCAGGGGGCTAAGCACAGATACGCAGTATTTT.

The chain uses TRBV30 and TRBJ2-6; possible D gene TRBD1, 5 bases. The CDR3 has 15 residues. Germline assignment: CDR1 GTSNPN and CDR2 SVGIG (reference sequence). V was cut by 0 bases and J by 4 bases, with 10 bases left in between. The CDR3 sequence is CAWSVKGKGANVLTF. The CDR3 DNA sequence: TGTGCCTGGAGTGTAAAGGGGAAGGGGGCCAACGTCCTGACTTTC.

The CDR3 loop reads CAWSVSEKLFF. The CDR3 DNA sequence: TGTGCCTGGAGTGTGTCTGAAAAACTGTTTTTT. The rearrangement uses TRBV30 and TRBJ1-4, with D unresolved. From germline, CDR1 is GTSNPN and CDR2 SVGIG (reference sequence). The CDR3 is made up of 11 amino acids. The germline V and J ends were trimmed by 0 bases and 7 bases, with 3 bases remaining between them.

As to this clonotype: One junction end does not reproduce the germline sequence, and a read error may be involved. This chain joins TRBV6-5 and TRBJ1-5, with D perhaps matching TRBD1 (6 bases). The CDR3 has 17 amino acids. The germline V gene encodes CDR1 MNHEY and CDR2 SVGAGI. The CDR3 protein is CTSSSPRGHDGNQPQHF. In DNA form, the CDR3 reads TGTACCAGCAGTTCCCCAAGGGGACACGATGGCAATCAGCCCCAGCATTTT.

For this clonotype: The junction and the germline gene differ at one end; a read error may be behind it. V gene TRBV6-6 combines with J gene TRBJ1-2; no clear D. Germline V gene lookup returns CDR1 MNHNY and CDR2 SVGAGI (reference sequence). This CDR3 is built from 13 residues. The CDR3 DNA is TGTACCAGCACCCAAAGTAATGGGTATGGCTACACCTTC. Translation: CTSTQSNGYGYTF.